A single sample is the source of the 23 T cell receptor beta chains below, sequenced in a study of cytomegalovirus exposure and HLA in healthy donors. With 60 Vbeta and 13 Jbeta primers, the PCR was carried out. Only in-frame clones appear in the TCRdb table, and some are missing; sequencing was by immunoSEQ multiplex PCR. Among around 180,000 clones, 80% were seen once, and the ten largest hold around 7.2%. Material for sequencing was PBMCs. The receptors were gathered from a young man in good health and CMV-seropositive.

The rearrangement uses TRBV28 and TRBJ2-1, with D unclear. The CDR3 contains 13 residues. V lost 2 bases to trimming and J lost 6 bases, with 8 bases between them. Germline V CDR1 and CDR2: MDHEN, SYDVKM. CDR3 sequence: CASSLVETNEQFF. The CDR3 nucleotides read TGTGCCAGCAGTTTAGTGGAGACCAATGAGCAGTTCTTC.

The chain has TRBV4-1 and TRBJ2-7; D is perhaps TRBD2 (5 bases). Between the trimmed V and J ends, which lost 1 base and 6 bases, there was a span of 13 bases. The germline V gene encodes CDR1 MGHRA and CDR2 YSYEKL. The CDR3 is 14 residues long. The CDR3 DNA reads TGCGCCAGCAGCCAAGGATCCCCGGGGTTCGAGCAGTACTTC. As protein: CASSQGSPGFEQYF.

This sequence joins TRBV30 and TRBJ1-2; no clear D gene. V lost 3 bases to trimming and J lost 3 bases, with 14 bases between them. The CDR3 has 14 residues. Germline lookup yields CDR1 GTSNPN and CDR2 SVGIG (reference sequence). CDR3 sequence (DNA): TGTGCCTGGAGCAGACATGACGGGGACTATGGCTACACCTTC. This encodes CAWSRHDGDYGYTF.

The chain is built from TRBV4-3 and TRBJ2-1; D possibly corresponds to TRBD2 (5 bases). The germline gives CDR1 LGHNA, CDR2 YSLEER. V gave up 1 base and J gave up 10 bases, with 11 bases separating them. The CDR3 has 13 residues. CDR3 sequence reads: CASSQVSGGEQFF. CDR3 nucleotides: TGCGCCAGCAGCCAAGTATCCGGCGGGGAGCAGTTCTTC.

The chain recombines TRBV4-1 with TRBJ2-5; the match to TRBD2 covers 8 bases. Germline V gives CDR1 MGHRA, CDR2 YSYEKL. Trimming took 0 bases from V and 7 from J; bases not matched to a gene: 4. CDR3 size: 14 residues. The CDR3 coding sequence is TGCGCCAGCAGCCAAGAAGAGCGGGGGTTGACCCAGTACTTC. Residues: CASSQEERGLTQYF.

The chain is built from TRBV4-1 and TRBJ1-1; D is uncertain. This CDR3 has 14 amino acids. V dropped 4 bases and J dropped 2 bases, with 11 bases sitting between them. CDR1 is MGHRA and CDR2 is YSYEKL in the germline V gene. CDR3 protein: CASSLDKINTEAFF. CDR3 in DNA: TGCGCCAGCAGCCTCGACAAGATAAACACTGAAGCTTTCTTT.

The V call is TRBV10-1, the J call TRBJ2-3; D is unresolved. Trimming took off 2 bases at V and 1 base at J, with 10 bases between the two ends. Per the germline V gene, CDR1 is WNHNN and CDR2 is SYGVQD (reference sequence). The CDR3 covers 15 residues. As DNA, the CDR3 is TGCGCCAGCAGTGAGATCGAGGTCGGCACAGATACGCAGTATTTT. It specifies CASSEIEVGTDTQYF.

This chain joins TRBV4-1 and TRBJ2-3, with no clear D. V was cut by 3 bases and J by 0 bases, with 13 bases left in between. The CDR3 consists of 16 residues. Germline loops: CDR1 MGHRA, CDR2 YSYEKL. CDR3: CASSQKMSLSTDTQYF. The DNA of the CDR3 is TGCGCCAGCAGCCAGAAAATGAGCCTTAGCACAGATACGCAGTATTTT.

The CDR3 here is CASSPAGYNSPLHF. Written as DNA, the CDR3 is TGCGCCAGCAGCCCGGCAGGTTATAATTCACCCCTCCACTTT. This chain connects TRBV5-1 to TRBJ1-6; D remains unclear. The V and J ends lost 4 bases and 4 bases respectively, with 9 bases between them. CDR3 size: 14 residues. CDR1 SGHRS and CDR2 YFSETQ come from the germline V gene.

The V gene is TRBV10-2, the J gene TRBJ2-2; 12 bases line up with TRBD2. The germline CDR1 and CDR2 sequences are WSHSY and SAAADI. CDR3 size: 17 residues. With V trimmed by 3 bases and J by 2 bases, 4 bases remained unmatched. CDR3 sequence reads: CASSEKTSGGNTGELFF. CDR3 nucleotides: TGCGCCAGCAGTGAAAAGACTAGCGGGGGAAACACCGGGGAGCTGTTTTTT.

This chain connects TRBV5-1 to TRBJ1-2; 8 bases fit TRBD1. From germline, CDR1 is SGHRS and CDR2 YFSETQ. V shed 4 bases and J 6 bases; nucleotides not matched to a gene: 11. This CDR3 contains 15 residues. Written as DNA, the CDR3 is TGCGCCAGCAGCCTAGACAGGGGCCGCTACGATGGCTACACCTTC. Its translation: CASSLDRGRYDGYTF.

The V call is TRBV30, the J call TRBJ1-2; D call uncertain. Looked up from germline, CDR1 is GTSNPN and CDR2 is SVGIG (reference sequence). Deletions cut 3 bases from V and 3 bases from J, with 14 bases between. CDR3 length equals 14 residues. Written as DNA, the CDR3 is TGTGCCTGGAGCCCCGCCCTTTCGGACTATGGCTACACCTTC. As protein: CAWSPALSDYGYTF.

The rearrangement uses TRBV7-6 and TRBJ2-7; 12 bases match TRBD2. CDR1 and CDR2 (germline): SGHVS, FNYEAQ. V trimming: 1 base; J trimming: 5 bases; junction bases outside the gene matches: 6. The CDR3 totals 16 residues. The DNA for the CDR3 is TGTGCCAGCAGCTTAGGGAGGACTAGCGGGATGAACGAGCAGTACTTC. Its protein product is CASSLGRTSGMNEQYF.

The gene calls are TRBV21-1 and TRBJ1-5. TRBV21-1 is noted as a pseudogene. There are 17 residues in the CDR3. CDR3 nucleotide sequence: TGTGCCAGCAGCCCCCGAGGGGGGGGGCATAGCAATCAGCCCCAGCATTTT. Residues: CASSPRGGGHSNQPQHF.

V and J are TRBV25-1 and TRBJ2-7; the D gene is possibly TRBD1 (6 bases). Germline V gene lookup returns CDR1 MGHDK and CDR2 SYGVNS. This CDR3 comprises 12 residues. V lost 4 bases to trimming and J lost 5 bases, with 9 bases between them. CDR3 nucleotide sequence: TGTGCCAGCAGTGCACAGGGAAACGAGCAGTACTTC. Its protein product is CASSAQGNEQYF.

The CDR3 spells CASSPSGATNEKLFF. The CDR3 coding sequence is TGCGCCAGCAGCCCCTCGGGGGCAACTAATGAAAAACTGTTTTTT. The rearrangement links TRBV5-1 to TRBJ1-4; a weak D match, TRBD1 (5 bases). This CDR3 is built from 15 residues. The V and J ends lost 4 bases and 0 bases respectively, with 10 bases between them. Germline assignment: CDR1 SGHRS and CDR2 YFSETQ.

The chain recombines TRBV5-6 with TRBJ1-3, with a possible D match to TRBD1 (5 bases). The CDR3 loop spans 15 amino acids. V was cut by 3 bases and J by 0 bases, with 10 bases left in between. Germline values: CDR1 SGHDT, CDR2 YYEEEE. CDR3 amino acids: CASSWTTNSGNTIYF. The CDR3 DNA sequence: TGTGCCAGCAGCTGGACAACTAACTCTGGAAACACCATATATTTT.

J is TRBJ2-5 and V is TRBV2; 10 positions match TRBD1. Near its end, the DNA agrees better with TRBJ2-7, so the J call may be wrong. Per the germline V gene, CDR1 is SNHLY and CDR2 is FYNNEI. This CDR3 spans 12 amino acids. The CDR3 DNA sequence: TGTGCCTCGGGGACAGGGGATTACGAGCAGTACTTC. Translation: CASGTGDYEQYF.

Here the CDR3 reads CASSGSGWNTEAFF. The CDR3 nucleotides are TGTGCCAGCAGTGGGTCGGGGTGGAACACTGAAGCTTTCTTT. J is TRBJ1-1 and V is TRBV27; no clear D. Trimming removed 5 bases from V and 1 base from J, with 11 bases in between. The germline gives CDR1 MNHEY, CDR2 SMNVEV (reference sequence). This CDR3 has 14 amino acids.

This clone appeared a single time. As DNA, the CDR3 is TGTGCCAGCAGGGGGGGGACAGGGGGTTATGAAAAACTGTTTTTT. It is translated as CASRGGTGGYEKLFF. The chain has TRBV28 and TRBJ1-4, with 11 bases matching TRBD1. From germline, CDR1 is MDHEN and CDR2 SYDVKM. V trimming: 6 bases; J trimming: 6 bases; junction bases outside the gene matches: 6. The CDR3 consists of 15 residues.

The CDR3 sequence is CASSFPLAEVHNEQFF. CDR3 coding DNA: TGTGCCAGCAGCTTCCCGTTAGCCGAGGTCCACAATGAGCAGTTCTTC. This rearrangement joins TRBV7-9 to TRBJ2-1; D is undetermined. This CDR3 spans 16 amino acids. The V end was cut by 3 bases, the J end by 5 bases, with 17 bases between. CDR1 and CDR2 (germline): SEHNR, FQNEAQ (reference sequence).

This chain connects TRBV30 to TRBJ1-4; D not resolved. Trimming removed 1 base at V and 7 bases at J, with 10 bases between. Germline V lookup: CDR1 GTSNPN, CDR2 SVGIG (reference sequence). This CDR3 contains 13 residues. DNA for the CDR3: TGTGCCTGGAGTGCAGCGGGGTCTGAAAAACTGTTTTTT. Protein sequence: CAWSAAGSEKLFF.

The chain links TRBV27 to TRBJ2-5; a possible D gene is TRBD1 (5 bases). The CDR3 is made up of 15 amino acids. CDR1 and CDR2 (germline): MNHEY, SMNVEV (reference sequence). The V gene lost 0 bases and the J gene lost 4 bases, with 12 bases spanning the gap. CDR3 residues: CASSLSTPQGETQYF. CDR3 coding DNA: TGTGCCAGCAGTTTATCAACGCCTCAGGGAGAGACCCAGTACTTC.